This TCR beta chain is from a study of blood T cells in healthy people across ages (dated by TCRdb to 2014 to 2015). In the study overall: In model experiments, template switching captured roughly one uniquely barcoded TCR beta cDNA molecule for every two T cells. To track age-related changes in TCR beta repertoire diversity, the study relied on deep sequencing normalized with unique cDNA molecular identifiers. The study analyzed two additional independent replicas of 1 million unique cDNA reads from the same blood draw for two donors, one aged 18 to 29 and one aged 80 or older. The donors were split into four age groups: young (average 16 years), middle-aged (more than 35), aged (around 67) and long-lived (82). Results the study describes overall, beyond this receptor: A strong correlation was found between observed TCR beta diversity and the percentage of naive T cells measured by flow cytometry. Compared with the aged group, the long-lived group had more naive CD4+ T cells, fewer expanded clones and increased TCR diversity, suggesting age selection. Total diversity estimates from one million sequenced T cells were considered lower bounds and underestimates. Since profiling was done on bulk unsorted PBMCs, naive and antigen-experienced compartments could not be conclusively compared. Observed TCR beta diversity per million T cells fell roughly linearly with age, and a significant reduction was already apparent by age approximately 40. Donor CMV infection status was unknown, potentially confounding age-related changes in expanded clonotypes.

Donors were 40 or so systemically healthy Caucasian individuals from Russia aged about 6 to 100 years. About 9.8 milliliters of peripheral blood were drawn from each donor into EDTA-treated Vacutainer tubes. PBMCs were isolated by Ficoll-Paque density-gradient centrifugation, with at least 6.5 million obtained per sample. Total RNA was extracted from PBMCs with Trizol reagent, with at least 6 micrograms obtained per sample. For every donor, flow cytometry on a PBMC aliquot measured the percentage of naive CD45RAhigh/CD27high T cells. Including the terminal cysteine and phenylalanine, the CDR3 comprises 14 residues. Only the CDR3 portion is preserved as DNA: 42 bases, with reading frame beginning at the first base. The germline V gene gives CDR1 as MNHNS and CDR2 as SASEGT. V lost 8 bases and J lost 7 bases; the stretch between them is 18 bases long. Comment on this clonotype: Its recognized antigen is unknown. No base-level quality is on record; no much larger clone is a single base apart.

Library generation was performed with 5' RACE. Sequencing used an Illumina HiSeq 2500. A second PCR of 7 to 11 cycles was performed with a sample-barcoded 5' primer and a J-beta primer mix. A template-switch 5' adaptor carrying 12 random nucleotides introduced a unique molecular identifier onto each TCR beta cDNA molecule. Each sample yielded at least 2.5 million CDR3-containing paired-end reads. All of the RNA was converted into first-strand cDNA using the Mint cDNA synthesis kit, with a TRBC-specific oligonucleotide serving as the primer. After uracil-DNA glycosylase treatment, a first 18-cycle PCR used universal primers M1SS and BC2_uni_R on all cDNA. From the authors' description of their analysis: Normalization of each sample was performed by random selection of 1 million high-quality reads, each carrying a distinct molecular identifier. Reads with shared molecular identifiers were discarded instead of being binned into consensus sequences. MiTCR, set to a Q25 quality threshold and the strictest error-elimination algorithm, was used for CDR3 identification, clonotype clustering and error correction. A nonparametric unseen species model with Euler transformation was used to estimate a lower bound on total TCR beta diversity. TCRdb applied fastp at Q25 and MiXCR to the public reads, then kept only in-frame beta chains. Under each unique CDR3 protein, matching rows form one entry showing the most common genes and DNA. Here the V and J calls rest on TCRdb's processing, not on the authors' analysis. A total of 500,000 to 650,000 distinct CDR3 sequences appear in this sample, about a quarter of them only once. Approximately 3.7% of the sample goes to the ten largest clones.

These data also featured in a second study, about T cells of mothers and their children. From that second study: Nine systemically healthy Caucasian individuals, comprising three mothers and their six children, were included as donors. cDNA synthesis consumed the entire amount of extracted RNA, loaded at approximately 1.6 ug RNA in each 15 ul reaction. In the second PCR, sample barcodes and 2-4 random nucleotides were introduced via the M1S primer. More than 8.5 million TCR beta CDR3 reads were obtained from each mother, and several million reads were obtained from each child. TCR recombination output is similarly shaped by thymic selection in related and unrelated pairs, with a minor effect exerted by inherited differences. Normalized repertoire overlap was always found to be slightly, but never significantly, higher in related mother-child pairs than in unrelated mother-child pairs. With a sensitivity of approximately 96 clones per million clonotypes, no persistent microchimeric T cell clones were detected. The study used deep NGS to compare TCR beta repertoires of mothers and children, seeking features distinguishing related mother-child pairs from unrelated individuals. Mothers averaged about 37 +/- 4 years of age and children averaged around 10 +/- 4 years. After adapter ligation was performed with NEBNext reagents, the libraries were sequenced on an Illumina HiSeq 2000 with 100+100 nt paired-end reads. To prevent cross-contamination, the mother and child libraries were prepared one month apart and sequenced in separate runs. Each donor had between about 450,000 and 2,100,000 distinct TCR beta clonotypes identified. Naive TCR beta clonotypes were estimated from low-frequency clonotypes matched to each donor's FACS-determined naive share, without sorting.

This TCR was sampled from a boy between 2 and 10 years old in good health. The sequenced sample consisted of blood. The chain employs TRBV6-1 and TRBJ1-5; no D gene call is confident. In nucleotides, the sequence is TGTGCCAGCCGCCGTGGTCAGGCGGGGCAGCCCCAGCATTTT. It codes for CASRRGQAGQPQHF.